This record looks at one T cell receptor beta chain sequence and its context. Antigen unknown. The sample originates from a study of cytomegalovirus exposure and HLA in healthy donors. Study-level findings and limits: Most CMV-associated TCR beta chains were later found to appear HLA-restricted. CMV serostatus was the sole immune exposure information available.

V trimming: 4 bases; J trimming: 15 bases; junction bases outside the gene matches: 13. CDR1 and CDR2 (germline): SGHDT, YYEEEE. This CDR3 has 13 amino acids. The PCR employed 60 Vbeta primers together with 13 Jbeta primers. This table comes from immunoSEQ multiplex PCR, and its TCRdb copy is limited to in-frame clones, with some not included. The sample has around 100,000 clones. The V and J genes are TRBV5-6 and TRBJ1-3, with 7 bases that match TRBD1. This receptor was identified in a man aged 25 to 40 in good health and CMV-seronegative. The specimen sequenced was PBMCs. DNA of the CDR3: TGTGCCAGCAGCGCCGGGACAGTGAAAGGGGCATATTTT. Amino acids: CASSAGTVKGAYF. Filled out from reference TRBV5-6 and TRBJ1-3, the complete variable domain reads DAGVTQSPTHLIKTRGQQVTLRCSPKSGHDTVSWYQQALGQGPQFIFQYYEEEERQRGNFPDRFSGHQFPNYSSELNVNALLLGDSALYLCASSAGTVKGAYFGEGSWLTVV.